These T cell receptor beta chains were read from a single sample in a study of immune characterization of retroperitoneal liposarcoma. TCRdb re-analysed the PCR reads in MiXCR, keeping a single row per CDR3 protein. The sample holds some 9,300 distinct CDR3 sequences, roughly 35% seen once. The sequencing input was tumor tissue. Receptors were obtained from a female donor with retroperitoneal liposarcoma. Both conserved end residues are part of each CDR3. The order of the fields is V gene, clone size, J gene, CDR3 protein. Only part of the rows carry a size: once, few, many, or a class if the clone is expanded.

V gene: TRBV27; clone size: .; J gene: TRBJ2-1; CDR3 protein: CASSRLAGASSHNEQFF
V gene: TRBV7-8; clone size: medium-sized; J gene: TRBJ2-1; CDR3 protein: CASSPSGQGPGYNEQFF
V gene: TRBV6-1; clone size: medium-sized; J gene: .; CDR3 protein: CASSGTRGPYEQYF
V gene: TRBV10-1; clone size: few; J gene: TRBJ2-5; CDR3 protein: CASISSSTKETQYF
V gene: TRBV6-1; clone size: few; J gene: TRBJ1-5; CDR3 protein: CASSVSGQGQPQHF
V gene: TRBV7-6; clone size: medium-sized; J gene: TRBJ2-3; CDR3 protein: CASSSQRGGTDTQYF
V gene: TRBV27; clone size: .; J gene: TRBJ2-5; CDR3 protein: CASSWGARETQYF
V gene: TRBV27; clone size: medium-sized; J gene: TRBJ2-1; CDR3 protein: CASSLMAGQGYNEQFF
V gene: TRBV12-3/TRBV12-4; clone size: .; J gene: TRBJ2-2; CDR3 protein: CASSLESYGELFF
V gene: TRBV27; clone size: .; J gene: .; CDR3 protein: CASRSSLAGGTYEQYF
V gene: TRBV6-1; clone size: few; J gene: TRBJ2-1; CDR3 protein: CASRISGTYPEQFF
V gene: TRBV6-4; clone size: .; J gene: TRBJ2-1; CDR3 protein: CASSLLAGVEQFF
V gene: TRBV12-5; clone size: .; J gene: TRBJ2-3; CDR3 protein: CASGPKLRTTTDTQYF
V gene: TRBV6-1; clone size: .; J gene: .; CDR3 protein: CASSEIYEQYF
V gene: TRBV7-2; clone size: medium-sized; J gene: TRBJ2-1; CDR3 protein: CASSLVGGGSHNEQFF
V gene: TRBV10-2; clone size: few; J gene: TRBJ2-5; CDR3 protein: CASSDLFLGTETQYF
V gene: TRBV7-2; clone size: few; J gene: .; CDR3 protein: CASSARTAGYEQYF
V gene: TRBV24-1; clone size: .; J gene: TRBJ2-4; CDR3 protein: CATSGLAGGYNEQYF
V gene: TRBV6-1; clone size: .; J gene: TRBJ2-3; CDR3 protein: CASSESAGADTQYF
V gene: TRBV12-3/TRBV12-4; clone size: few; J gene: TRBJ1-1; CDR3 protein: CASSYRGSSTEAFF
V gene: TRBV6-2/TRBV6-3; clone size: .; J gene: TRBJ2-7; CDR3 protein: CASSIGQVYEQYF
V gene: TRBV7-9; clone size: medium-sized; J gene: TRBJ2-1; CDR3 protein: CASSETGAYEQFF